This T cell receptor (beta chain) originates from a study of identical twins. Study outcomes and limitations: Zero-insertion analyses were open to partial confounding by invariant MAIT and iNKT cells.

V was shortened by 2 bases and J by 4 bases, with 9 bases between the two germline ends. The CDR3 loop spans 12 amino acids. Germline V CDR1 and CDR2: SQVTM, ANQGSEA. TCRdb called the 5' RACE reads again in MiXCR, with one record for every CDR3 protein. The table lists 1.5 million or so distinct CDR3 sequences, less than 35% of them singletons. This clonotype was recorded a few times. Its antigen is as yet unknown. This receptor was identified in a newborn girl in good health. The rearrangement links TRBV29-1 to TRBJ2-7; D not resolved. Specimen: cord blood. CDR3 in amino acids: CSVESSGYEQYF. The CDR3 DNA reads TGCAGCGTTGAATCCTCAGGATACGAGCAGTACTTC.